The 26 T cell receptor beta chains presented below share a single source sample, sequenced in a study of CD8+CD57+ T cells in acquired aplastic anemia. Genomic DNA served as template for TCR beta VDJ and CDR3 profiling. TCRdb analysed the reads with MiXCR anew, one entry per CDR3 protein. The sample yields about 150,000 distinct CDR3 sequences, roughly 50% seen once. Patients sequenced had flow cytometry evidence of CD8+CD57+ cell expansion. Sequencing was performed on sorted CD4+, CD8+, or CD8+CD57+ T cells (not recorded which) from PBMCs. Receptors originate from a human donor with aplastic anemia.

The chain combines TRBV15 with TRBJ2-3; 11 bases agree with TRBD2. V was pared by 2 bases and J by 3 bases, with 4 bases of the junction left unmatched. Germline V gene data show CDR1 as LNHNV and CDR2 as YYDKDF (reference sequence). CDR3 length equals 16 residues. CDR3 loop: CATSRSTSGSTDTQYF. CDR3 bases: TGTGCCACCAGCAGATCTACTAGCGGGAGTACAGATACGCAGTATTTT. The whole variable domain, remainder taken from reference TRBV15 and TRBJ2-3, is DAMVIQNPRYQVTQFGKPVTLSCSQTLNHNVMYWYQQKSSQAPKLLFHYYDKDFNNEADTPDNFQSRRPNTSFCFLDIRSPGLGDTAMYLCATSRSTSGSTDTQYFGPGTRLTVL.

This clonotype was counted at least ten times. The chain couples TRBV9 to TRBJ2-3; no clear D gene. Looked up from germline, CDR1 is SGDLS and CDR2 is YYNGEE. V was cut by 3 bases and J by 2 bases, with 16 bases left in between. The CDR3 is 16 residues long. In DNA form, the CDR3 reads TGTGCCAGCAGCGAAAACCCGGGTCCCTTCACAGATACGCAGTATTTT. Protein product: CASSENPGPFTDTQYF.

The chain has TRBV7-2 and TRBJ1-1; D is undetermined. The germline V gene encodes CDR1 SGHTA and CDR2 FQGNSA. Between the trimmed V and J ends, which lost 6 bases and 1 base, there was a span of 12 bases. CDR3 length: 14 residues. CDR3 DNA sequence: TGTGCCAGCAGTTTGCTGCTGTCGAACACTGAAGCTTTCTTT. Its protein is CASSLLLSNTEAFF.

J is TRBJ2-7 and V is TRBV15; D gene ambiguous. CDR3 length: 16 amino acids. The V and J ends lost 5 bases and 6 bases respectively, with 23 bases between them. Looked up from germline, CDR1 is LNHNV and CDR2 is YYDKDF (reference sequence). The CDR3 DNA follows: TGTGCCACCAGCCTCCGACCGCCTCGCTCCTTGGGCGAGCAGTACTTC. It codes for CATSLRPPRSLGEQYF.

This clonotype was seen at least ten times. The rearrangement joins TRBV24-1 to TRBJ2-3, with D perhaps matching TRBD1 (5 bases). Trimming took off 0 bases at V and 6 bases at J, with 15 bases between the two ends. CDR1 and CDR2 (germline): KGHDR, SFDVKD. This CDR3 region has 16 residues. The CDR3 DNA follows: TGTGCCACCAGTGATTTGGGGCAGGGAAATTCGGATACGCAGTATTTT. It translates to CATSDLGQGNSDTQYF.

The chain carries TRBV24-1 and TRBJ2-1; TRBD1 matches at 8 bases. The CDR3 spans 15 residues. J lost 8 bases, V lost 4 bases, and 9 bases had no gene match. Germline V CDR1 and CDR2: KGHDR, SFDVKD. This CDR3 reads CATSDQDRDLDEQFF. The CDR3 DNA sequence: TGTGCCACCAGTGACCAGGACAGGGATCTTGATGAGCAGTTCTTC.

Concerning this clonotype: This is likely a read error, given that the CDR3 carries no conserved phenylalanine or tryptophan at its end. The gene calls are TRBV16 and TRBJ1-5; no clear D. Germline V gene lookup returns CDR1 KGHSY and CDR2 FQNENV. The CDR3 covers 17 residues. V lost 0 bases and J lost 5, with 17 bases in between. Here the CDR3 DNA reads TGTGCCAGCAGCCAATCAATGGGAGGGTTCAGTGATCAGCCCCAGCATCTT. Amino acid sequence: CASSQSMGGFSDQPQHL.

There are many counts of this clonotype. The V and J genes are TRBV7-9 and TRBJ1-1; no firm D call. The germline V gene has CDR1 SEHNR and CDR2 FQNEAQ (reference sequence). Trimming stripped 3 bases from V and 4 bases from J, with 6 bases between. The length of the CDR3 is 12 residues. This chain's CDR3 is CASSLSGTEAFF. DNA for the CDR3: TGTGCCAGCAGCTTGTCGGGCACTGAAGCTTTCTTT.

This clonotype showed up many times. The V and J genes are TRBV7-9 and TRBJ2-7; the D gene is possibly TRBD2 (5 bases). CDR3 size: 13 residues. Per germline, CDR1 SEHNR and CDR2 FQNEAQ (reference sequence). V lost 4 bases and J lost 1, with 8 bases in between. CDR3 coding DNA: TGTGCCAGCAGCTCTGGACTTTCCTACGAGCAGTACTTC. This translates into CASSSGLSYEQYF.

This clonotype was detected many times. Here the CDR3 reads CSAIVRTWDSSGNTIYF. DNA for the CDR3: TGCAGTGCTATTGTGAGGACCTGGGACAGCTCTGGAAACACCATATATTTT. The gene calls are TRBV20-1 and TRBJ1-3; 7 bases are a match to TRBD1. The CDR3 contains 17 residues. Germline values: CDR1 DFQATT, CDR2 SNEGSKA (reference sequence). V lost 4 bases to trimming and J lost 0 bases; unmatched junction nucleotides: 12.

This clonotype was seen ten or more times. J is TRBJ2-3 and V is TRBV5-6; D is perhaps TRBD1 or TRBD2 (5 bases each). Germline V CDR1 and CDR2: SGHDT, YYEEEE. Between the trimmed V and J ends, which lost 2 bases and 8 bases, there was a span of 9 bases. CDR3 length equals 12 residues. In DNA form, the CDR3 reads TGTGCCAGCAGCTTAGATGGGGGTACGCAGTATTTT. It is translated as CASSLDGGTQYF.

This clonotype was detected many times. This chain joins TRBV2 and TRBJ2-5; possible D gene TRBD2, 5 bases. The CDR3 loop spans 14 amino acids. Germline V CDR1 and CDR2: SNHLY, FYNNEI. Trimming cost V 10 bases and J 2 bases, with 17 bases left between them. The CDR3, as DNA: TGTGCCAACACATGGTTAGGCGGGCAAGAGACCCAGTACTTC. Residues: CANTWLGGQETQYF.

J is TRBJ2-7 and V is TRBV30; TRBD1 matches at 7 bases. Germline V gene lookup returns CDR1 GTSNPN and CDR2 SVGIG (reference sequence). This CDR3 comprises 12 residues. Losses at the gene ends were 2 bases for V and 4 bases for J; bases not matched to a gene: 2. The DNA for the CDR3 is TGTGCCTGGAGTTACAGGGGATACGAGCAGTACTTC. As protein: CAWSYRGYEQYF.

Of note for this clonotype: A much larger clone differs from this one at a single base, so this may be a read error. The V call is TRBV4-2, the J call TRBJ1-2; the D is unclear. The CDR3 loop spans 15 amino acids. Germline V gene data show CDR1 as LGHNA and CDR2 as YNFKEQ. CDR3 amino acids: CASSQDFAANYGHTF. CDR3 coding DNA: TGTGCCAGCAGCCAAGATTTTGCAGCAAACTATGGCCACACCTTC.

The chain links TRBV9 to TRBJ2-5; D not resolved. The V end lost 3 bases, the J end lost 4 bases, and 19 bases lay between the germline ends. Looked up from germline, CDR1 is SGDLS and CDR2 is YYNGEE. The CDR3 has 16 residues. For the CDR3, the DNA is TGTGCCAGCAGCGGCTCCGGCACTATTCTTGCAGAGACCCAGTACTTC. Encoded protein: CASSGSGTILAETQYF.

This clonotype was counted ten times or more. The chain employs TRBV11-1 and TRBJ2-5; D is perhaps TRBD1 or TRBD2 (5 bases each). The CDR3 consists of 16 residues. Germline CDR1 reads SGHAT; CDR2 reads FQDESV (reference sequence). Between the trimmed V and J ends, which lost 5 bases and 0 bases, there was a span of 16 bases. The DNA of the CDR3 is TGTGCCAGCAGCCAACAGGACTTGACGTACCAAGAGACCCAGTACTTC. Amino acid sequence: CASSQQDLTYQETQYF.

This clonotype was seen a handful of times. The rearrangement uses TRBV6-5 and TRBJ2-7, with TRBD1 identical over 8 bases. Germline-derived CDR1 and CDR2 are MNHEY and SVGAGI. V trimming: 0 bases; J trimming: 1 base; junction bases outside the gene matches: 5. CDR3 length: 16 amino acids. The CDR3 DNA is TGTGCCAGCAGTTACTCGCATGACAGGGGTTCCTACGAGCAGTACTTC. This encodes CASSYSHDRGSYEQYF.

The sample holds many counts of this clonotype. V gene TRBV9 combines with J gene TRBJ2-6, with D hard to call. Germline V gene sequence: CDR1 SGDLS, CDR2 YYNGEE. V was trimmed by 3 bases and J by 4 bases, leaving 23 bases between them. The CDR3 runs to 19 residues. The DNA of the CDR3 is TGTGCCAGCAGCGCCGAGCCACTGGGCCTGCTAGGGGGGGCCAACGTCCTGACTTTC. As protein: CASSAEPLGLLGGANVLTF.

This rearrangement joins TRBV14 to TRBJ2-7; D is ambiguous. This CDR3 is 12 amino acids long. Trimming took off 4 bases at V and 7 bases at J, with 11 bases between the two ends. The germline V gene has CDR1 SGHDN and CDR2 FVKESK. The CDR3 loop reads CASSLTSWEQYF. The DNA for the CDR3 is TGTGCCAGCAGCCTTACCTCTTGGGAGCAGTACTTC.

This clonotype was observed at least ten times. V usage is TRBV19 and J usage is TRBJ2-2, with D tentatively TRBD1 or TRBD2 (6 bases each). Germline CDR1 LNHDA, CDR2 SQIVND (reference sequence). Deletions cut 6 bases from V and 3 bases from J, with 14 bases between. The length of the CDR3 is 15 residues. The CDR3 sequence: CASREGDWYTGELFF. As DNA, the CDR3 is TGTGCCAGTAGGGAGGGGGATTGGTACACCGGGGAGCTGTTTTTT. Complete variable domain (other parts from reference TRBV19 and TRBJ2-2): DGGITQSPKYLFRKEGQNVTLSCEQNLNHDAMYWYRQDPGQGLRLIYYSQIVNDFQKGDIAEGYSVSREKKESFPLTVTSAQKNPTAFYLCASREGDWYTGELFFGEGSRLTVL.

V and J are TRBV25-1 and TRBJ2-7; D gene uncertain. The V end lost 2 bases, the J end lost 0 bases, and 14 bases lay between the germline ends. The CDR3 extends over 16 amino acids. The germline V gene encodes CDR1 MGHDK and CDR2 SYGVNS. This CDR3 reads CASSEKGDTSSYEQYF. CDR3 sequence (DNA): TGTGCCAGCAGTGAAAAAGGTGACACGAGCTCCTACGAGCAGTACTTC.

On this clonotype itself: A read error is possible here, since a much larger clone lies one base away. The chain links TRBV19 to TRBJ1-6, with no clear D. Germline V gene data show CDR1 as LNHDA and CDR2 as SQIVND (reference sequence). This CDR3 contains 13 residues. This chain's CDR3 is CASLSSYNPPLHF. DNA for the CDR3: TGTGCCAGCCTTAGCTCCTATAATCCACCCCTCCACTTT.

The rearrangement uses TRBV10-3 and TRBJ2-7, with D maybe TRBD1 (5 bases). V lost 8 bases and J 3 bases, leaving 11 bases between the germline ends. Germline lookup yields CDR1 ENHRY and CDR2 SYGVKD. The CDR3 loop spans 12 amino acids. The CDR3 DNA sequence: TGTGCCATCGGGTTCAGGGACTACGAGCAGTACTTC. Its protein product is CAIGFRDYEQYF.

The chain employs TRBV15 and TRBJ1-6; weak D call: TRBD1 (6 bases). The germline V gene has CDR1 LNHNV and CDR2 YYDKDF (reference sequence). This CDR3 is 17 amino acids long. Between the trimmed V and J ends, which lost 5 bases and 7 bases, there was a span of 21 bases. CDR3 DNA sequence: TGTGCCACCAGCCGCTACCCCATCAGGGGTTGGAATTCACCCCTCCACTTT. It translates to CATSRYPIRGWNSPLHF. The full variable domain, completed using reference TRBV15 and TRBJ1-6, is DAMVIQNPRYQVTQFGKPVTLSCSQTLNHNVMYWYQQKSSQAPKLLFHYYDKDFNNEADTPDNFQSRRPNTSFCFLDIRSPGLGDTAMYLCATSRYPIRGWNSPLHFGNGTRLTVT.

This clonotype has a count of ten or more. The gene calls are TRBV29-1 and TRBJ1-1, with D maybe TRBD1 (5 bases). CDR3 size: 14 residues. From germline, CDR1 is SQVTM and CDR2 ANQGSEA. The V end was cut by 3 bases, the J end by 0 bases, with 11 bases between. CDR3 region: CSVEGRRMNTEAFF. DNA of the CDR3: TGCAGCGTTGAGGGACGGAGGATGAACACTGAAGCTTTCTTT. Drawing the rest from reference TRBV29-1 and TRBJ1-1, the complete variable domain is SAVISQKPSRDICQRGTSLTIQCQVDSQVTMMFWYRQQPGQSLTLIATANQGSEATYESGFVIDKFPISRPNLTFSTLTVSNMSPEDSSIYLCSVEGRRMNTEAFFGQGTRLTVV.

The count of this clonotype is one. This sequence joins TRBV10-3 and TRBJ1-1; TRBD1 matches at 7 bases. This CDR3 contains 13 residues. CDR1 and CDR2 from the germline V gene are ENHRY and SYGVKD. Losses at the gene ends were 10 bases for V and 5 bases for J; bases not matched to a gene: 10. The CDR3 DNA reads TGTGCCACCGAAACAGGGGTTAGGACTGAAGCTTTCTTT. Translation gives CATETGVRTEAFF.